This TCR beta chain was observed in a study of T cell responses to AZD1222 COVID-19 vaccine. Using immunoSEQ multiplex PCR, the repertoire was profiled, and TCRdb retains in-frame clones only, with some absent. The sample has around 140,000 clones; around 85% are singletons. General observations from the study: Baseline testing showed seropositivity in only a handful of AZD1222 recipients. Across spike, vaccine-associated CD4 TCRs were found, dominant at 160-218 and 743-854. Recipients of two AZD1222 doses showed rising Spike-specific TCR breadth and depth. Unmutated variant regions reportedly attract nearly half of all spike-specific TCRs.

Germline-derived CDR1 and CDR2 are MNHEY and SVGAGI. The CDR3 sequence is 12 residues long. V was cut by 5 bases and J by 8 bases, with 12 bases left in between. In the case of this clone: Its antigen is unknown.

The source of this sequence is an adult in good health. The chain uses TRBV6-5 and TRBJ1-2, with D unclear. The sample in question was peripheral blood, obtained on day 0 of AZD1222 vaccination. In nucleotides, the CDR3 is TGTGCCAGCAGTATCGGACCGGCGGGCTACACCTTC. Encoded protein: CASSIGPAGYTF.